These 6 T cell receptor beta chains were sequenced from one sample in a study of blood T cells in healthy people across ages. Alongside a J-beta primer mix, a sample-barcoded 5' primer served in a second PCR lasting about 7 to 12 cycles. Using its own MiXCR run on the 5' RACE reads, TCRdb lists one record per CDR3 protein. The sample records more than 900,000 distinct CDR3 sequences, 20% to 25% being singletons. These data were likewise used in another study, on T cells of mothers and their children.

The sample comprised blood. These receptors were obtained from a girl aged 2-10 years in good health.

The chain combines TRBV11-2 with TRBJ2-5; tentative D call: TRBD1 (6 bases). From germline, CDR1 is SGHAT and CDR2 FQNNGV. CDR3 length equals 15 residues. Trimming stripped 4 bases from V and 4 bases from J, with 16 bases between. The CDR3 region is CASSSPHREGETQYF. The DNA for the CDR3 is TGTGCCAGCAGCTCCCCCCACAGGGAAGGAGAGACCCAGTACTTC.

CDR3 region: CASSRWVAETQYF. As DNA, the CDR3 is TGTGCCAGCAGCCGTTGGGTCGCGGAGACCCAGTACTTC. The chain has TRBV7-2 and TRBJ2-5; D unresolved. The CDR3 extends over 13 amino acids. CDR1 and CDR2 (germline): SGHTA, FQGNSA. V was clipped by 5 bases and J by 5 bases, with 12 bases between them.

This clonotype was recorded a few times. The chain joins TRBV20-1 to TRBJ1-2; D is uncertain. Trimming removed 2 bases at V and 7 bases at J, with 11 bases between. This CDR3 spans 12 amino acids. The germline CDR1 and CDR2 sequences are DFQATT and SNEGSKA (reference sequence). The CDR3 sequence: CSARPGSSGYTF. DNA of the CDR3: TGCAGTGCTAGACCCGGGTCCTCTGGCTACACCTTC.

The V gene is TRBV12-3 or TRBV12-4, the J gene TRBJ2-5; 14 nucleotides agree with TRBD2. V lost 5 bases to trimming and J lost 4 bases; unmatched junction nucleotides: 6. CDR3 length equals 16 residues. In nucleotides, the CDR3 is TGTGCCAGCAGTGGCACCGGGACTAGCGGGAGAGAGACCCAGTACTTC. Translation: CASSGTGTSGRETQYF.

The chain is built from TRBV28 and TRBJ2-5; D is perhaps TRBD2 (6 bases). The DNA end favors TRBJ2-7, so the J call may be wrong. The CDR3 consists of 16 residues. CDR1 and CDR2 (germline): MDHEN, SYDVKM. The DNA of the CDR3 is TGTGCCAGCAGTTTAAACCCGCGGGACGGCTCCTACGAGCAGTACTTC. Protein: CASSLNPRDGSYEQYF.

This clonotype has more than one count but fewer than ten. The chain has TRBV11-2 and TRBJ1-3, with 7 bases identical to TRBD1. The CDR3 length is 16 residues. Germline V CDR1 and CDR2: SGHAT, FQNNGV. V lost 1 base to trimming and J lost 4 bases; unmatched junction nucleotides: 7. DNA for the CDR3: TGTGCCAGCAGCTTAGTGGGACAGAATATGGGAAACACCATATATTTT. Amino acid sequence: CASSLVGQNMGNTIYF.